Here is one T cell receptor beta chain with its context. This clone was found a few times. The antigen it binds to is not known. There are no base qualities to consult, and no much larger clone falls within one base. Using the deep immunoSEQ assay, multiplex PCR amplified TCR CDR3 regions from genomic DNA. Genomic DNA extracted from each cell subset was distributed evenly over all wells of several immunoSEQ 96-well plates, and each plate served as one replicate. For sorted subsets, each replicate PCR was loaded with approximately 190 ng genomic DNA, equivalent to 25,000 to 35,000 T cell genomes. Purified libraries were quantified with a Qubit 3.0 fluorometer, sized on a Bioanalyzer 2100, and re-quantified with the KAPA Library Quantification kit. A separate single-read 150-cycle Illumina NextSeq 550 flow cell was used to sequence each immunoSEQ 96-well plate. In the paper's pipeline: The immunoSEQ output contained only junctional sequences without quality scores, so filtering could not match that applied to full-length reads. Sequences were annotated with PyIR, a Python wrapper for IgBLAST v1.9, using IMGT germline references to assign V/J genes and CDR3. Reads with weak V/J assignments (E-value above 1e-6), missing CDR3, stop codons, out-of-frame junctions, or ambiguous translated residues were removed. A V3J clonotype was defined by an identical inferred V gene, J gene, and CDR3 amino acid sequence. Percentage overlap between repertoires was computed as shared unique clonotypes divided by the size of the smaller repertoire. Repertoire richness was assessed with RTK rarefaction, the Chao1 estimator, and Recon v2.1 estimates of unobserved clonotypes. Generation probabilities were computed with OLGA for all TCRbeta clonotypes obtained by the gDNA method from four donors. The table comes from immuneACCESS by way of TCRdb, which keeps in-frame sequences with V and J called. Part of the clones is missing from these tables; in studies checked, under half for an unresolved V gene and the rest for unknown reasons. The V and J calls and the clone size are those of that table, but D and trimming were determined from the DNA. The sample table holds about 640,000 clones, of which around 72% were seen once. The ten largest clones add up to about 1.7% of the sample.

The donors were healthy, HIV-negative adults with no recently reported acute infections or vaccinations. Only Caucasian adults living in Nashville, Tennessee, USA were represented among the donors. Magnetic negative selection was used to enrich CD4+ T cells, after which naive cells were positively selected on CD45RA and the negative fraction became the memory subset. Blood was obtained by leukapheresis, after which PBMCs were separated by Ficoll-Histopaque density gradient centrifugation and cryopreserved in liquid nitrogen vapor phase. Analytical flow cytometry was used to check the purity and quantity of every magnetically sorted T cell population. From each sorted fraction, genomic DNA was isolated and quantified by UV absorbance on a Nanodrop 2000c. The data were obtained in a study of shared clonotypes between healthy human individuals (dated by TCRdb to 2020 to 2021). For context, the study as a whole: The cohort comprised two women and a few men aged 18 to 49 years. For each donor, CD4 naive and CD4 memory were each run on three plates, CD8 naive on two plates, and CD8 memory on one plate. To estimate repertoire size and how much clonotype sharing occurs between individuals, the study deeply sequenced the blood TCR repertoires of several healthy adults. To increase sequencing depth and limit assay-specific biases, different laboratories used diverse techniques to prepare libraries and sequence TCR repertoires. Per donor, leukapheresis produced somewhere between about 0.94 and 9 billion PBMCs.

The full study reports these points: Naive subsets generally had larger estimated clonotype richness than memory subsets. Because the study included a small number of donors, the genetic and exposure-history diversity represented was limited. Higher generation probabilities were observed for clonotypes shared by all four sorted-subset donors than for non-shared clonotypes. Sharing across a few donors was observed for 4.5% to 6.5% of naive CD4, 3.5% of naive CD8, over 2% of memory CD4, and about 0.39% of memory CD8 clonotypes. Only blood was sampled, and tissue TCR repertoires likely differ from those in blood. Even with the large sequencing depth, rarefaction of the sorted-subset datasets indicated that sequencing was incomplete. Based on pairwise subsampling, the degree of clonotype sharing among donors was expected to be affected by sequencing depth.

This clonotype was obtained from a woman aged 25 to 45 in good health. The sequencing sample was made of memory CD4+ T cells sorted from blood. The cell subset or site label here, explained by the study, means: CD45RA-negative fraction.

The base sequence is TGCGCCAGCAGCTTTTGGGGAATAGAGTCCTACAATGAGCAGTTCTTC. Its protein is CASSFWGIESYNEQFF. The chain links TRBV5-1 with TRBJ2-1, with the D gene not confidently named. V loses 2 bases of germline sequence and J loses 1 base, and the interval between the two ends is 13 bases. As encoded in the germline V gene, CDR1 is SGHRS while CDR2 is YFSETQ. From its cysteine to its phenylalanine, the CDR3 spans 16 amino acids. The read is trimmed to its CDR3 DNA, 48 bases read in frame from base 1. Extended through the reference TRBV5-1 and TRBJ2-1 proteins, this CDR3 yields the full variable domain: KAGVTQTPRYLIKTRGQQVTLSCSPISGHRSVSWYQQTPGQGLQFLFEYFSETQRNKGNFPGRFSGRQFSNSRSEMNVSTLELGDSALYLCASSFWGIESYNEQFFGPGTRLTVL.